This T cell receptor beta chain was recorded in a study of T cells in Graves' hyperthyroidism and ophthalmopathy. In the study overall: Peripheral blood was obtained at initial diagnosis, preceding any treatment.

No ophthalmopathy progression within 18 months constituted stable Graves' hyperthyroidism. Study-wide findings and caveats: Blood also showed most of the thyroid clonotypes that were expanded above 0.001.

From RNA transcripts, TCR beta CDR3 regions were amplified. Initially, a first-round RT-PCR of the TCR CDR3 employed the HTBI primer set. TCRdb independently ran MiXCR on the multiplex PCR reads; one entry per CDR3 protein. The top ten clones hold 73% of a sample with 370,000 or so distinct CDR3 sequences, just under 25% of them seen once. Looked up from germline, CDR1 is SGHNT and CDR2 is YENEEA. V gave up 5 bases and J gave up 3 bases; unmatched junction bases: 4. This CDR3 spans 13 amino acids. This clonotype was picked up many times. The target antigen is unknown. The sequencing sample was made of blood. This clonotype was sampled from a man aged 50 to 59 with Graves' hyperthyroidism. This chain uses TRBV11-3 with TRBJ2-7, with 7 bases that match TRBD1. The chain's CDR3 is CASSPRTGYEQYF. The CDR3 DNA is TGTGCCAGCAGCCCCCGGACAGGCTACGAGCAGTACTTC.